This TCR beta chain was captured by sequencing in a study of glioma-infiltrating T cells. Amplification of TCR alpha and beta CDR3 regions from RNA used iRepertoire nested multiplex PCR. For one-step reverse transcription and amplification, about 85-400 ng of tissue mRNA or PBMC total RNA was used. MiXCR was run by TCRdb on the multiplex PCR reads, yielding one entry per CDR3 protein. The table lists 93,000 or so distinct CDR3 sequences, about 30% of them singletons, with about 40% in the top ten. Whole-study results and caveats: Non-neoplastic patients had below-expected tissue-blood divergence, while all gliomas exceeded expectation. Very few CDR3 sequences were shared between tissue and blood.

In this sample, this clonotype turned up many times. The antigen is not known. Germline V gene sequence: CDR1 LGHNA, CDR2 YSLEER. V lost 0 bases and J lost 3, with 8 bases in between. CDR3 length: 14 amino acids. Sequencing was carried out using glioma tissue, nonneoplastic brain tissue, or PBMCs (not recorded which). This TCR was recovered from a human donor with low-grade glioma or glioblastoma, undergoing nonglioma brain surgery, or in good health (not recorded which). The gene calls are TRBV4-3 and TRBJ1-2, with D maybe TRBD1 (5 bases). The CDR3 reads CASSQDIGDYGYTF. CDR3 in DNA: TGCGCCAGCAGCCAAGATATAGGGGACTATGGCTACACCTTC.